The clone carrying this T cell receptor beta chain was counted between two and nine times. Its antigen is as yet unknown. Data came from immunoSEQ multiplex PCR; TCRdb stores just in-frame clones and leaves some out. Among about 77,000 clones listed, about 90% were seen once. The source of the sample is a study of OX40 agonist ivuxolimab in advanced cancers. As for the study in general: Antecedent anti-PD-1, anti-PD-L1 or anti-CTLA-4 therapy was permissible, with roughly 40% having received some. One patient with hepatocellular carcinoma and two with cutaneous melanoma, three in all, had partial responses. Study conclusions and caveats: At 0.1 to 3.0 mg/kg and by week 6, clonal expansion occurred in CD4+ and CD8+ blood T cells. Partial responders receiving 0.1-3.0 mg/kg showed among the lowest clonal expansion.

The CDR3 totals 13 residues. Germline V gene data show CDR1 as SNHLY and CDR2 as FYNNEI. The V gene end was trimmed by 6 bases and the J gene end by 9 bases; junction bases not matched to a gene: 4. The TCR sequence derives from an adult with an advanced solid tumor such as melanoma, head and neck, liver or kidney cancer. The source was CD4+ or CD8+ T cells sorted from blood, collected in a trial of the OX40 agonist ivuxolimab. The J gene is TRBJ1-6, the V gene TRBV2, with 8 bases identical to TRBD1. CDR3 sequence reads: CASRAGGVSPLHF. The CDR3 DNA follows: TGTGCCAGCAGAGCAGGGGGCGTTTCACCCCTCCACTTT.